The clone carrying this T cell receptor (beta chain) was seen at least ten times. Unsorted bulk tissue, about 19-32 mg of it, served as the source for co-extraction of RNA and DNA. The ends were cut back, 6 bases at V and 2 bases at J, with 7 bases in the middle. Germline V gene sequence: CDR1 MNHEY, CDR2 SVGAGI. The CDR3 has 12 amino acids. These data belong to a study of tumor-infiltrating lymphocytes in primary liver carcinoma. Study information: Sample counts of productive TCRbeta reads spanned roughly 3.65 to 8 million; these counts were similar across tissue types.

A primer matching the constant region was used to make TCR beta cDNA from around 550 ng of total RNA. ARM-PCR, slightly modified, supplied the TCR beta libraries through three nested multiplex PCR rounds. The first two PCR rounds, around 11 cycles each, used TRBV1-TRBV30 forward primers and a C-beta reverse primer. One entry per CDR3 protein, called by TCRdb with MiXCR from the multiplex PCR reads. The data contain just under 95,000 distinct CDR3 sequences, around 70% of them singletons. The rearrangement links TRBV6-5 to TRBJ1-2; unclear D gene. The receptor comes from a man aged 35 to 55 with primary liver carcinoma and hepatitis B virus infection. Sequencing used tumor-adjacent normal liver tissue. The CDR3 here is CASSSQNYGYTF. CDR3 coding DNA: TGTGCCAGCAGCTCTCAGAACTATGGCTACACCTTC.